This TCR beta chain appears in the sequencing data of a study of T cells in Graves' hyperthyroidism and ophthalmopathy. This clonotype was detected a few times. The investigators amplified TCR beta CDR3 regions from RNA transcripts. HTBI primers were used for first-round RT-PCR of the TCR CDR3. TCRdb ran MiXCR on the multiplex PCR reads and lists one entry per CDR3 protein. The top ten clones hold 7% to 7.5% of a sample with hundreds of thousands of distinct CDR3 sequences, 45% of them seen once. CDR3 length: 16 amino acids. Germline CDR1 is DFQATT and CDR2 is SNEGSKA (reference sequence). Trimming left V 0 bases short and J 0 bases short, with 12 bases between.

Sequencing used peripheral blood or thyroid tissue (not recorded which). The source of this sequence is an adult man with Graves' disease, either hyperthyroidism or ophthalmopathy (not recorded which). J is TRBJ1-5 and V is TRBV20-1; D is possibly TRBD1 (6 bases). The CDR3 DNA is TGCAGTGCTAGAGACACAGGGAGATTTAGCAATCAGCCCCAGCATTTT. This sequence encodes CSARDTGRFSNQPQHF.